Reported below is one TCR beta chain. The data were obtained in a study of blood T cell repertoires in COVID-19. Whole-study context: The samples span acute and convalescent COVID-19 from the United States, Italy and Spain. T cells, B-cell-depleted T cells, or PBMCs supplied cDNA or gDNA.

The assay was immunoSEQ multiplex PCR, and TCRdb's table has in-frame clones only and misses some. The sample includes 270,000 or so clones, 85% of them seen just once. Germline lookup yields CDR1 LGHDT and CDR2 YNNKEL (reference sequence). Trimming at V came to 6 bases and at J to 0 bases, leaving 7 bases not matched to a gene. This CDR3 contains 16 residues. Specimen: peripheral blood. The sequence was obtained from a human donor in a cohort sampled during active COVID-19. This chain joins TRBV3-1 (or the pseudogene TRBV3-2) and TRBJ1-4; 7 bases line up with TRBD1. The CDR3 loop reads CASRMTGRTTNEKLFF. The CDR3 bases are TGTGCCAGCAGGATGACAGGGCGGACAACTAATGAAAAACTGTTTTTT.